This T cell receptor (beta chain) is drawn from a study of vaccination and CD4 T cells after COVID-19 (dated by TCRdb to between 2022 and 2023). For the study in its entirety: Convalescent patients had a positive SARS-CoV-2 result on nasal swab PCR, and of these patients, several had mild disease and one had severe disease. In the convalescent cohort there were six males and four females, among whom were two Hispanic individuals, seven Caucasians, two Asians and one multiracial person. Participants received two doses of either the Pfizer-BioNTech BNT162b2 vaccine (n=8) or the Moderna mRNA-1273 vaccine (n=2). Post-COVID blood samples were collected from convalescent patients a median of roughly 100 days after diagnosis, with a range of roughly 35 to 170 days. Post-vaccine blood samples were obtained a median of around 67 days after the second vaccine dose, with a range of about 14 to 241 days. Overlapping spike peptide pools from SARS-CoV-2 and from the common cold coronaviruses HCoV-NL63, HCoV-OC43 and HCoV-229E were used as culture stimuli. Control cultures received a CEFX viral epitope pool as the positive control, an HIV-1 Nef peptide pool as the negative control, or no peptide. In around 9 COVID-19 convalescent patients and a handful of infection-naive healthy vaccine recipients, researchers compared the spike-specific CD4+ TCR repertoire from before mRNA vaccination with the repertoire from after.

The library came from PCR. DNA from cultured CD4+ T cells was subjected to TCR sequencing with the Oncomine TCR Beta short-read assay at the Johns Hopkins FTIC core. Genomic DNA was extracted from the cultured CD4+ T cells with the QIAamp micro DNA kit. Oncomine TCR Beta libraries from cultured CD4+ T cells were pooled using unique dual indexes and sequenced on an Illumina iSeq 100. The authors' analysis ran thus. Non-productive sequences were filtered out, and CDR3s that did not start with C, did not end with F or W, or were shorter than 7 amino acids were discarded. Antigen-specific clonotypes were identified with the MANAFEST web application by comparing peptide-stimulated wells with reference and other culture wells. To be called positive, a clone needed an FDR below 0.05, an odds ratio above 5, and a productive frequency above 0.1% in at least two of three replicate wells. A clonotype was classed as cross-reactive if the clonotype showed significant expansion both in SARS-CoV-2 spike wells and in at least one common cold coronavirus spike condition. Similarity between CDR3 sequences was evaluated in R version 3.6.1 using Levenshtein distances (stringdist) and unrooted phylogenetic trees (ape). TCRdb ran its own pipeline on the public reads, namely fastp trimming at Q25 and MiXCR clone calling, and kept in-frame beta chains. For every CDR3 protein sequence, its rows merge into one entry that carries the most common genes and DNA. TCRdb's processing, not the study's, gives the V and J calls here. Recorded for this sample are about 15,000 distinct CDR3 sequences; around 46% of them occurred a single time. The ten top clones hold more than 9% of the sample.

What this sample's treatment or condition label stands for: roughly 10-day PBMC culture with coronavirus spike peptide pools or control peptides (ViraFEST assay). The ViraFEST assay, used in the study, expanded antigen-specific T cells with peptide pools and then identified the expanded clonotypes through TCR sequencing. The convalescent patients' positive SARS-CoV-2 PCR tests were from March to December 2020, which was before the Alpha, Beta and Delta variants emerged in the United States. Each well held fewer than 2.5 million PBMCs cultured with 9 to 10 ug/ml peptide pools in IMDM containing roughly 4.7% human AB serum and around 10 IU/ml IL-2. Half of the culture medium was replaced with fresh IL-2-containing medium on days 3 and 7. CD4+ T cells were isolated after 10 days of culture through negative selection using the EasySep CD4+ T cell isolation kit. Ficoll-Paque Plus gradient centrifugation was used to isolate PBMCs from whole blood, and the isolated PBMCs were then either used fresh or cryopreserved at -140C. In general, triplicate wells were set up for every culture condition.

Points on this clonotype: The antigen this receptor binds is unknown. No qualities accompany the bases; no much larger clone lies one base away.

Here is what the overall study found, with its caveats: An increase in the median number of SARS-CoV-2-reactive clonotypes from approximately 23 after infection to 38 after vaccination was observed, but the change was not found to be significant. Of the vaccine-specific clones in convalescent patients, 304 of 307, or nearly all, reacted only to SARS-CoV-2 spike and did not cross-react with common cold coronaviruses. The study included relatively few convalescent patients and did not analyze early timepoints after natural infection. In convalescent patients, a median about 86% of post-vaccine SARS-CoV-2-reactive clones were detected only after vaccination, suggesting vaccine-specific priming.

The sequenced sample consisted of CD4+ T cells from blood, cultured in vitro. The TCR comes from a human donor who had recovered from COVID-19.

The DNA sequence is given as TGTGCCAGTAGTCAACCCGGGACCCCCGGGCGGTACTTC. The encoded protein is CASSQPGTPGRYF. The chain was built from TRBV19 and TRBJ2-4; the D region is possibly TRBD1 or TRBD2, each matching across 5 bases. V loses 5 bases, J loses 15 bases, and the germline ends lie 20 bases apart. CDR1 LNHDA and CDR2 SQIVND are derived from the germline V gene (reference sequence). The CDR3, from cysteine to phenylalanine, totals 13 residues. Only the CDR3 DNA is retained, 39 bases long and in frame from the first base.